The rows below give T cell receptor beta chains drawn from one sample of a study of early T cells in non-severe SARS-CoV-2 infection. TCRdb reprocessed the 5' RACE reads with MiXCR, giving one entry per CDR3 protein. The sample holds roughly 23,000 distinct CDR3 sequences, around 3.5% seen once. The material sequenced was whole blood. These TCRs come from an adult who was a healthcare worker with PCR-confirmed SARS-CoV-2 infection or an uninfected control (not recorded which). Both conserved end residues are part of each CDR3. A D gene is named only where the DNA matches it firmly. Where a row states a size, it is once, few, many or the class of an expanded clone; other rows omit it.

j_call | v_call | clone_size | d_call | cdr3_nt | cdr3_aa
TRBJ1-6 | TRBV11-2 | few | NA | TGTGCCAGCAGCCCAATGGGCCGGGGGGGAGTTAACTCCTATAATTCACCCCTCCACTTT | CASSPMGRGGVNSYNSPLHF
TRBJ1-3 | TRBV28 | many | NA | TGTGCCAGCAGTTCACAGGTCCCCCGCTCTGGAAACACCATATATTTT | CASSSQVPRSGNTIYF
TRBJ1-6 | TRBV7-6 | many | NA | TGTGCCAGCAGCCGTGGGGCCAGGCGAGGTAATTCACCCCTCCACTTT | CASSRGARRGNSPLHF
TRBJ2-7 | TRBV11-3 | many | TRBD1 | TGTGCCAGCAGCTTTACCGGGACAGGGGGGTACGAGCAGTACTTC | CASSFTGTGGYEQYF
TRBJ2-1 | TRBV27 | few | TRBD2 | TGTGCCAGCAGTCCGTCCTGGACTAGCGGAAGCTCCTACAATGAGCAGTTCTTC | CASSPSWTSGSSYNEQFF
TRBJ2-7 | TRBV5-4 | many | TRBD2 | TGTGCCAGCAGCTCGGGACTAGCGGGGGGTTACGAGCAGTACTTC | CASSSGLAGGYEQYF
TRBJ2-3 | TRBV11-1 | many | NA | TGTGCCAGCAGCCTACTAGGGTTCTGGGATACGCAGTATTTT | CASSLLGFWDTQYF
TRBJ1-5 | TRBV6-5 | many | TRBD1 | TGTGCCAGCAGTACAGGGGGCAATCAGCCCCAGCATTTT | CASSTGGNQPQHF
TRBJ2-2 | TRBV6-4 | many | NA | TGTGCCAGCAGTGCCAGGGGATTCACCGGGGAGCTGTTTTTT | CASSARGFTGELFF
TRBJ2-3 | TRBV6-6 | NA | NA | TGTGCCAGCAGGCCCCAGGGGCGGGGAGTCAGCACAGATACGCAGTATTTT | CASRPQGRGVSTDTQYF
TRBJ1-2 | TRBV7-2 | medium-sized | NA | TGTGCCAGCAGCCCAACAGGTTCGACCTATGGCTACACCTTC | CASSPTGSTYGYTF
TRBJ2-2 | TRBV13 | medium-sized | TRBD2 | TGTGCCAGCAGCGCCGGACTAGCGGGTAACACCGGGGAGCTGTTTTTT | CASSAGLAGNTGELFF
TRBJ2-3 | TRBV6-5 | many | TRBD2 | TGTGCCAGCAGGCATACCTCCCTCAGGGTCGCGGGAGAAATGGATACGCAGTATTTT | CASRHTSLRVAGEMDTQYF
TRBJ1-4 | TRBV20-1 | many | TRBD1 | TGCAGTGCCGTAAGGACAGGGTCAGATGAAAAACTGTTTTTT | CSAVRTGSDEKLFF
TRBJ1-1 | TRBV7-9 | many | NA | TGTGCCAGCAGCTCGACAGGCGACAACACTGAAGCTTTCTTT | CASSSTGDNTEAFF
TRBJ1-1 | TRBV7-9 | NA | NA | TGTGCCAGCAGCCCAGGGAGGACTGAAGCTTTCTTT | CASSPGRTEAFF
TRBJ1-5 | TRBV5-6 | many | NA | TGTGCCAGCAGCTTGATCGGGGAGGGGCAGCCCCAGCATTTT | CASSLIGEGQPQHF
TRBJ2-3 | TRBV7-2 | many | TRBD2 | TGTGCCAGCAGCTTAATGTCGGGAGGAAAAGATACGCAGTATTTT | CASSLMSGGKDTQYF
TRBJ2-1 | TRBV12-3/TRBV12-4 | many | NA | TGTGCCAGCAGCTTAGCGGCTAGCTCCTACAATGAGCAGTTCTTC | CASSLAASSYNEQFF
TRBJ2-5 | TRBV6-6 | many | NA | TGTGCCAGCAGTTATTCAGGGGGGGCACAAGAGACCCAGTACTTC | CASSYSGGAQETQYF
TRBJ1-3 | TRBV20-1 | NA | NA | TGCAGTGCGGAGACGTCGGGCAGGGGAAACACCATATATTTT | CSAETSGRGNTIYF
TRBJ2-3 | TRBV11-3 | many | TRBD2 | TGTGCCAGCAGCTTAGTGGCACTAGCGGGAGCAGATACGCAGTATTTT | CASSLVALAGADTQYF
TRBJ1-3 | TRBV25-1 | many | NA | TGTGCCAGCGGATTGTCTGGAAACACCATATATTTT | CASGLSGNTIYF
TRBJ1-6 | TRBV3-1 | many | NA | TGTGCCAGCAGCCAAATAAAGGCCTATAATTCACCCCTCCACTTT | CASSQIKAYNSPLHF
TRBJ2-7 | TRBV28 | many | TRBD2 | TGTGCCAGCAGTTTAGGGCGGGGAGGGTGGCAGTACTTC | CASSLGRGGWQYF
TRBJ2-6 | TRBV12-3/TRBV12-4 | many | NA | TGTGCCAGCAGAACCCAGGGTGGGGCCAACGTCCTGACTTTC | CASRTQGGANVLTF
TRBJ1-2 | TRBV29-1 | NA | NA | TGCAGTGCCCACGACGGAAACTATGGCTACACCTTC | CSAHDGNYGYTF
TRBJ1-1 | TRBV5-4 | many | NA | TGTGCCAGCAGCGCAGGGGTTCAGCCTGAAGCTTTCTTT | CASSAGVQPEAFF
TRBJ2-7 | TRBV19 | many | NA | TGTGCCAGTAGTATAGTGGGCCCCTCCTACGAGCAGTACTTC | CASSIVGPSYEQYF
TRBJ2-1 | TRBV28 | many | NA | TGTGCCAGCAGTTTAAAAGGACTGCCCTACAATGAGCAGTTCTTC | CASSLKGLPYNEQFF
TRBJ2-3 | TRBV12-3/TRBV12-4 | NA | TRBD1 | TGTGCCAGCAGTCCTGCACCGGGACAGGGAAGCGCAGATACGCAGTATTTT | CASSPAPGQGSADTQYF
TRBJ2-1 | TRBV7-9 | many | TRBD2 | TGTGCCAGCAGGTCGGGGGGGGCCCCCTACAATGAGCAGTTCTTC | CASRSGGAPYNEQFF
TRBJ1-1 | TRBV9 | NA | NA | TGTGCCAGCAGCCCACCCCGGGGAAGGGGATACACTGAAGCTTTCTTT | CASSPPRGRGYTEAFF
TRBJ1-1 | TRBV7-2 | many | NA | TGTGCCAGCTCCTCAGGGCCGATCACTGAAGCTTTCTTT | CASSSGPITEAFF
TRBJ2-7 | TRBV20-1 | many | NA | TGCAGTGCTAGGTTACCGGGGGGCCGTCAGGTCGAGCAGTACTTC | CSARLPGGRQVEQYF
TRBJ2-5 | TRBV5-6 | few | TRBD2 | TGTGCCAGCAGCTTGGAAGCGGGAGGGCAAGAGACCCAGTACTTC | CASSLEAGGQETQYF
TRBJ1-1 | TRBV5-5 | many | NA | TGTGCCAGCAGCTTGGGGGTCATGAACACTGAAGCTTTCTTT | CASSLGVMNTEAFF
TRBJ2-7 | TRBV7-9 | many | TRBD1 | TGTGCCAGCAGCGCCGGACAGGGTTCCGACGAGCAGTACTTC | CASSAGQGSDEQYF
TRBJ1-4 | TRBV20-1 | many | NA | TGCAGTGCTGCAGACCCTTTTAATGAAAAACTGTTTTTT | CSAADPFNEKLFF
TRBJ1-3 | TRBV7-9 | many | NA | TGTGCCAGCAGCCAGGGGCAGGCCGGAAACACCATATATTTT | CASSQGQAGNTIYF
TRBJ2-7 | TRBV9 | medium-sized | NA | TGTGCCAGCAGCCCACCTTCGTACGAGCAGTACTTC | CASSPPSYEQYF
TRBJ2-5 | TRBV7-9 | few | NA | TGTGCCAGCAGCTTAGTTTCCCAAGAGACCCAGTACTTC | CASSLVSQETQYF
TRBJ2-7 | TRBV18 | many | TRBD1 | TGTGCCAGCTCACTAAAACAGGGGGGCGAGCAGTACTTC | CASSLKQGGEQYF
TRBJ2-2 | TRBV5-4 | many | TRBD2 | TGTGCCAGCAGCTTTCTAGCGGGGGGCGGGCCCGGGGAGCTGTTTTTT | CASSFLAGGGPGELFF
TRBJ2-1 | TRBV11-2 | NA | NA | TGTGCCAGCAGCCCGAACGGGAATGGGGGGTACAATGAGCAGTTCTTC | CASSPNGNGGYNEQFF
TRBJ1-2 | TRBV12-3/TRBV12-4 | many | NA | TGTGCCAGCAGTTTAGGGCAGGGCTACACCTTC | CASSLGQGYTF
TRBJ1-1 | TRBV5-1 | many | TRBD1 | TGCGCCAGCAGCTTAGGGACAGGTGAAGCTTTCTTT | CASSLGTGEAFF